The present T cell receptor (beta chain) was sequenced within a study of T-cell reconstitution after alpha-beta-depleted transplantation in children. Unique molecular identifiers were used to barcode this TCRbeta library. TCRdb reprocessed the PCR reads with MiXCR, giving one entry per CDR3 protein. The repertoire holds about 240,000 distinct CDR3 sequences, with roughly 26% as singletons. Study conclusions and caveats: Reportedly, alpha-beta T cells present about two months post-transplant originated from several hundred expanded clones of graft origin.

This CDR3 comprises 15 residues. With 2 bases clipped from V and 5 bases from J, the junction kept 9 bases outside the gene matches. This clonotype was seen ten or more times. Its antigen is not known. The input for sequencing was PBMCs, taken before TCRalphabeta/CD19-depleted stem cell transplant. This clonotype was obtained from a girl aged 2 to 9 with Fanconi anemia, due to receive a stem cell transplant. The V call is TRBV12-3 or TRBV12-4, the J call TRBJ2-7, with 7 bases fitting TRBD1. The CDR3 nucleotides are TGTGCCAGCAGTTTATGGTCCGGGACAGCCCACGAGCAGTACTTC. Translating it yields CASSLWSGTAHEQYF.